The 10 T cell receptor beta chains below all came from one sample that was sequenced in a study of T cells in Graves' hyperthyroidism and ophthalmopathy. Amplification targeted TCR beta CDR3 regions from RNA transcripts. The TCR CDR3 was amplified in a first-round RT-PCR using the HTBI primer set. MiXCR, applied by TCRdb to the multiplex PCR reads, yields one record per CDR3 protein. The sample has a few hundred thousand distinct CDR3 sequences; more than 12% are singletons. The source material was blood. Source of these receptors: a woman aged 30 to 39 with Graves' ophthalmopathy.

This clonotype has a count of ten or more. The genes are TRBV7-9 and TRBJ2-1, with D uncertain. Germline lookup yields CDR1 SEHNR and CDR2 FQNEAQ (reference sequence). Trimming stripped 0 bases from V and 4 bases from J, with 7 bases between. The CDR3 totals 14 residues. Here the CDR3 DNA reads TGTGCCAGCAGCTTAGCCGGCTCATACAATGAGCAGTTCTTC. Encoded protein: CASSLAGSYNEQFF.

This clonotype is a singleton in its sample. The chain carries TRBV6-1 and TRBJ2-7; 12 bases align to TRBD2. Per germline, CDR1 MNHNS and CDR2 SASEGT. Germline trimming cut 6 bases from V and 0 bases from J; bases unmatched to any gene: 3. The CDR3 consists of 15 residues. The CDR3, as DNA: TGTGCCAGCAGCGTGACTAGCGGGGGCTCCTACGAGCAGTACTTC. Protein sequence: CASSVTSGGSYEQYF.

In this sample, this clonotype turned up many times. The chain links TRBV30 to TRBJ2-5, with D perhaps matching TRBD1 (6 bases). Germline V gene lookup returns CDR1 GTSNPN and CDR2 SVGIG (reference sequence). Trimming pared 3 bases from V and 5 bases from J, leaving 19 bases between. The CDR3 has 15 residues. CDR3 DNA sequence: TGTGCCTGGAGCGCCCCGACAGGCCTTCTGGAGACCCAGTACTTC. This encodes CAWSAPTGLLETQYF.

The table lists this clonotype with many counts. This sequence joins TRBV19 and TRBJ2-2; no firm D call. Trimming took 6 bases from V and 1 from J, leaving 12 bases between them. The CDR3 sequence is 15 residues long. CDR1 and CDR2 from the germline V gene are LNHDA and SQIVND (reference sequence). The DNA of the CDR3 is TGTGCCAGTAGCTCGACATCGGGGAACACCGGGGAGCTGTTTTTT. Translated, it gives CASSSTSGNTGELFF.

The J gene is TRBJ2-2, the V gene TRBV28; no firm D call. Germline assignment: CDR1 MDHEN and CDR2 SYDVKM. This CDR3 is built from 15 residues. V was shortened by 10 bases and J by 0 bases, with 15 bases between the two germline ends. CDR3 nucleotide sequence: TGTGCCATCCGCGTGGGAAGAACGAACACCGGGGAGCTGTTTTTT. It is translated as CAIRVGRTNTGELFF.

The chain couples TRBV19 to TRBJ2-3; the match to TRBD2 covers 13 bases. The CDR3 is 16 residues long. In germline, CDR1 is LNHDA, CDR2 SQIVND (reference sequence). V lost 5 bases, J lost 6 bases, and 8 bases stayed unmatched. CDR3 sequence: CASSSGLAGVSDTQYF. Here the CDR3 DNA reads TGTGCCAGTAGTTCCGGACTAGCGGGGGTATCTGATACGCAGTATTTT.

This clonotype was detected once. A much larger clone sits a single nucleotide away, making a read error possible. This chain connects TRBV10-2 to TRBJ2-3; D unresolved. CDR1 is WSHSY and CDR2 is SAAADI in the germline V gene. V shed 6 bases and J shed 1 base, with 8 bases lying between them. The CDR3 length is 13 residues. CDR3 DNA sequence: TGCGCCAGCAGATTCCCCGGCACAGATACGCAGTATTTT. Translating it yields CASRFPGTDTQYF.

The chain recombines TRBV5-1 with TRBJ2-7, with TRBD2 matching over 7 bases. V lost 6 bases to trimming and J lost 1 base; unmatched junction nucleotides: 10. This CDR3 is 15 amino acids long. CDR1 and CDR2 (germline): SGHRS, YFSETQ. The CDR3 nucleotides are TGCGCCAGCACCCTCGGGACTACCGTTTCCTACGAGCAGTACTTC. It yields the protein CASTLGTTVSYEQYF.

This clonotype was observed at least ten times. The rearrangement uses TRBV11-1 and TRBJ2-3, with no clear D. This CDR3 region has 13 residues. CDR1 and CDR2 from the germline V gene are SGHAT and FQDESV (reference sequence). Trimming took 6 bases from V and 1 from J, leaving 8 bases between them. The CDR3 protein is CASRRLGTDTQYF. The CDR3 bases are TGTGCCAGCAGACGCCTTGGCACAGATACGCAGTATTTT. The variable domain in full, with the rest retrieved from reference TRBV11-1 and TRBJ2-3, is EAEVAQSPRYKITEKSQAVAFWCDPISGHATLYWYRQILGQGPELLVQFQDESVVDDSQLPKDRFSAERLKGVDSTLKIQPAELGDSAMYLCASRRLGTDTQYFGPGTRLTVL.

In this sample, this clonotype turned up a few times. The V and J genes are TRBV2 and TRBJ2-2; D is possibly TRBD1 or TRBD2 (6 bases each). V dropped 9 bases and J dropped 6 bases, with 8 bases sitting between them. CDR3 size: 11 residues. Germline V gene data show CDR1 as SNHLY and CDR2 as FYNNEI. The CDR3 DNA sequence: TGTGCCAGAAGGGGGGCCGGGGAGCTGTTTTTT. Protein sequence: CARRGAGELFF. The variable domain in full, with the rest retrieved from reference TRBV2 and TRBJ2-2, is EPEVTQTPSHQVTQMGQEVILRCVPISNHLYFYWYRQILGQKVEFLVSFYNNEISEKSEIFDDQFSVERPDGSNFTLKIRSTKLEDSAMYFCARRGAGELFFGEGSRLTVL.